Included here is one T cell receptor (beta chain) sequence, with context. Antigen unknown. In germline, CDR1 is SGHDT, CDR2 YYEEEE. There are 15 residues in the CDR3. The V gene end was trimmed by 0 bases and the J gene end by 7 bases; junction bases not matched to a gene: 9. The data derive from a study of T cell repertoires and Cas9 in healthy adults. Study-level information: CD4 and CD8 compartments: SpCas9-reactive T cells profiled for potency, cytotoxicity, lineage. Notes on the study in general: SpCas9-reactive effector T cells were reportedly restrained in vitro by SpCas9-reactive regulatory T cells.

Measured with immunoSEQ multiplex PCR; TCRdb has only the in-frame clones, and not every one. The sample has more than 20,000 clones, around 90% seen once. The V call is TRBV5-6, the J call TRBJ1-1, with TRBD1 matching 7 bases. The TCR was taken from a human donor in good health. The specimen sequenced was CD4+ effector T cells (CD127+, CD25-, CD137-, CD154-) from PBMCs; culture status not recorded. CDR3 coding DNA: TGTGCCAGCAGCTTGGCCAATAGGGGGCTAGGTGAAGCTTTCTTT. This sequence encodes CASSLANRGLGEAFF.